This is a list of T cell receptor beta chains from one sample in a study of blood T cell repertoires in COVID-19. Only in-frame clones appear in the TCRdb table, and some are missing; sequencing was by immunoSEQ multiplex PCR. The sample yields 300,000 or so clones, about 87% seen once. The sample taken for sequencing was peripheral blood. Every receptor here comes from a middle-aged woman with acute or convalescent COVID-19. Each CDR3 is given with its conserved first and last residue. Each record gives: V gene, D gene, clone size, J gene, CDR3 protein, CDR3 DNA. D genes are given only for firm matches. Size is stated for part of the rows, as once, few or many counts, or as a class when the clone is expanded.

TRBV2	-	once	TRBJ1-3	CASKSEASYSGNTIYF	TGTGCCAGCAAGAGCGAGGCGTCCTACTCTGGAAACACCATATATTTT
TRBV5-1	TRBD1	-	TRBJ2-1	CASSPGTGPNEQFF	TGCGCCAGCAGCCCAGGGACAGGGCCTAATGAGCAGTTCTTC
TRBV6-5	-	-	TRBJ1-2	CASSYSGSRGPLGYTF	TGTGCCAGCAGTTACTCGGGGTCCAGGGGCCCCCTCGGCTACACCTTC
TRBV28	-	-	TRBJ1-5	CASSPGDRSNQPQHF	TGTGCCAGCAGTCCAGGGGATCGGAGCAATCAGCCCCAGCATTTT
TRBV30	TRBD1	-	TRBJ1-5	CAWSGDRGSNQPQHF	TGTGCCTGGAGTGGAGACAGGGGGAGCAATCAGCCCCAGCATTTT
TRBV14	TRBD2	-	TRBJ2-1	CASSQTSGGRDEQFF	TGTGCCAGCAGCCAGACTAGCGGGGGGAGAGATGAGCAGTTCTTC
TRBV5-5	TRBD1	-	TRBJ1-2	CASRIITGVVDYGYTF	TGTGCCAGCCGTATCATTACAGGGGTGGTTGACTATGGCTACACCTTC
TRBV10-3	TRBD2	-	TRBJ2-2	CATGGGTGELFF	TGTGCCACGGGCGGGGGCACCGGGGAGCTGTTTTTT
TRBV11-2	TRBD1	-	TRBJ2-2	CASSFGTGDGELFF	TGTGCCAGCAGCTTCGGGACAGGGGACGGGGAGCTGTTTTTT
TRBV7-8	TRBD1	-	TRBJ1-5	CASSLSWTGSNQPQHF	TGTGCCAGCAGCTTATCCTGGACAGGGAGCAATCAGCCCCAGCATTTT
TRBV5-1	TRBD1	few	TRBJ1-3	CASSSGRTGGLNTIYF	TGCGCCAGCAGTTCAGGACGGACAGGGGGCTTAAACACCATATATTTT
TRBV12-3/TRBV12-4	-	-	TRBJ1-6	CASTQTGNSPLHF	TGTGCCAGCACCCAAACGGGGAATTCACCCCTCCACTTT
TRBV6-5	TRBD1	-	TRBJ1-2	CASSATGGYGYTF	TGTGCCAGCAGCGCTACAGGGGGCTATGGCTACACCTTC
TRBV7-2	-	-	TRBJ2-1	CASSPSGGSYNEQFF	TGTGCCAGCAGCCCCTCCGGGGGCTCCTACAATGAGCAGTTCTTC
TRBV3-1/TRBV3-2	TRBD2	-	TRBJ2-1	CASSQVGTSGGIYNEQFF	TGTGCCAGCAGCCAAGTAGGGACTAGCGGGGGGATCTACAATGAGCAGTTCTTC
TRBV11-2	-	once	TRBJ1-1	CASSFLGAGEAFF	TGTGCCAGCAGCTTCCTAGGGGCGGGGGAGGCTTTCTTT
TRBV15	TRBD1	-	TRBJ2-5	CATSRDQGAGAQYF	TGTGCCACCAGCAGAGATCAGGGGGCCGGGGCCCAGTACTTC
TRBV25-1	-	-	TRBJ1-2	CASSESIAGDGYTF	TGTGCCAGCAGTGAATCTATAGCAGGGGATGGCTACACCTTC
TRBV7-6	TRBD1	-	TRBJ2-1	CASSVSGQGSHNEQFF	TGTGCCAGCAGCGTATCGGGACAGGGTTCCCACAATGAGCAGTTCTTC
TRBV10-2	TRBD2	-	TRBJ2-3	CASGLAGGTDTQYF	TGCGCCAGCGGGCTGGCGGGGGGCACAGATACGCAGTATTTT
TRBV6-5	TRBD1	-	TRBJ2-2	CASSSPGGSTGELFF	TGTGCCAGCAGTTCCCCAGGGGGCTCCACCGGGGAGCTGTTTTTT
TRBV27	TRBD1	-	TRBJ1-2	CASSLTGDGYTF	TGTGCCAGCAGTTTAACAGGGGATGGCTACACCTTC
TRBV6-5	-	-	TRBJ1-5	CASSPRRGVNQPQHF	TGTGCCAGCAGTCCGCGAAGGGGCGTAAATCAGCCCCAGCATTTT
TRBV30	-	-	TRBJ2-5	CASEGLAWGETQYF	TGTGCCTCCGAGGGTCTAGCGTGGGGAGAGACCCAGTACTTC
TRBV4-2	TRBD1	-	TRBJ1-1	CASSQRTGDGEAFF	TGTGCCAGCAGCCAACGGACAGGGGACGGTGAAGCTTTCTTT
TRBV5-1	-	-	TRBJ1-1	CASSSGRTGNTEAFF	TGCGCCAGCAGCTCGGGAAGGACGGGAAACACTGAAGCTTTCTTT
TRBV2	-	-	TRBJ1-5	CASSDIIGPQHF	TGTGCCAGCAGTGATATAATCGGGCCCCAGCATTTT
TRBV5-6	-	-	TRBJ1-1	CASSLRQVYTEAFF	TGTGCCAGCAGCTTGCGACAGGTCTACACTGAAGCTTTCTTT
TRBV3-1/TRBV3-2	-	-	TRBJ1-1	CASSQGGREAFF	TGTGCCAGCAGCCAAGGGGGCAGGGAAGCTTTCTTT
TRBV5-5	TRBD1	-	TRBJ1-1	CASSPYRGPTEAFF	TGTGCCAGCAGCCCCTACAGGGGGCCGACTGAAGCTTTCTTT
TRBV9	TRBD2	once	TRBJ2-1	CASSSRLAGGPGNEQFF	TGTGCCAGCAGCTCGCGACTAGCGGGGGGGCCGGGCAATGAGCAGTTCTTC
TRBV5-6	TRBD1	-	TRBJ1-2	CASQLLQGAVNYGYTF	TGTGCCAGCCAACTCTTACAGGGGGCGGTAAACTATGGCTACACCTTC
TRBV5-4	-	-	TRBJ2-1	CASSLGQGAVEFF	TGTGCCAGCAGCTTGGGACAAGGGGCCGTAGAGTTCTTC
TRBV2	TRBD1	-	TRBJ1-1	CASNPTGDNTEAFF	TGTGCCAGCAATCCGACAGGGGATAACACTGAAGCTTTCTTT
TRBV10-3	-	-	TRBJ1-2	CAISEVLGQLGYTF	TGTGCCATCAGTGAGGTCTTGGGGCAGCTTGGCTACACCTTC
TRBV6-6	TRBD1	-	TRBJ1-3	CASSSRDRVRNTIYF	TGTGCCAGCAGTTCACGGGACAGGGTTAGAAACACCATATATTTT
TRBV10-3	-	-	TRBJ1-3	CAISEVRTGDTIYF	TGTGCCATCAGTGAGGTCCGTACCGGGGACACCATATATTTT
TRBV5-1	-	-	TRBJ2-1	CASSFRGDEQFF	TGCGCCAGCAGCTTCAGGGGGGATGAGCAGTTCTTC
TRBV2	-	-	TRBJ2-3	CASSLDWTDTQYF	TGTGCCAGCAGTCTGGACTGGACAGATACGCAGTATTTT
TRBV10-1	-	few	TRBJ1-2	CAPPHHGYTF	TGCGCCCCCCCACACCATGGCTACACCTTC
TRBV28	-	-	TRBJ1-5	CASAPSGQPQHF	TGTGCCAGCGCCCCAAGCGGGCAGCCCCAGCATTTT
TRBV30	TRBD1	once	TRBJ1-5	CACKRTGFDQPQHF	TGTGCCTGTAAAAGGACAGGGTTTGATCAGCCCCAGCATTTT
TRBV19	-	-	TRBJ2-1	CASSMIRVSLNEQFF	TGTGCCAGTAGTATGATCAGGGTCTCGCTCAATGAGCAGTTCTTC
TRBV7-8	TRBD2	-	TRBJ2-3	CASSLGLAGGRIWDTQYF	TGTGCCAGCAGCTTAGGACTAGCGGGGGGCCGTATATGGGATACGCAGTATTTT
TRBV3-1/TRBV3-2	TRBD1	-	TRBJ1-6	CASSQDYRGGYNSPLHF	TGTGCCAGCAGCCAAGATTACAGGGGAGGTTATAATTCACCCCTCCACTTT
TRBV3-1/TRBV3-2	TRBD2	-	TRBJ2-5	CASSQDRSGERQETQYF	TGTGCCAGCAGCCAAGATCGTAGCGGGGAACGCCAAGAGACCCAGTACTTC
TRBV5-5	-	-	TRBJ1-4	CASSLVAGRNEKLFF	TGTGCCAGCAGCTTGGTGGCGGGAAGGAATGAAAAACTGTTTTTT
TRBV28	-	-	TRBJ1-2	CASTGNYGYTF	TGTGCCAGCACGGGGAACTATGGCTACACCTTC
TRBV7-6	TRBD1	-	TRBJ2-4	CASSFDRVEAKNIQYF	TGTGCCAGCAGCTTCGACAGGGTGGAGGCCAAAAACATTCAGTACTTC
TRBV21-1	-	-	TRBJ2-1	CASFLKGGGLAGANEQFF	TGTGCCAGCTTCCTAAAGGGAGGAGGGCTAGCGGGGGCCAATGAGCAGTTCTTC
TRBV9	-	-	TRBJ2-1	CASSTGYDEQFF	TGTGCCAGCAGCACAGGGTACGATGAGCAGTTCTTC
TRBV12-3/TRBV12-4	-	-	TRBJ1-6	CASSLNTDSPLHF	TGTGCCAGCAGTTTAAATACAGATTCACCCCTCCACTTT
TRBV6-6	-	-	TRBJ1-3	CASSYRGNTIYF	TGTGCCAGCAGTTACCGGGGAAACACCATATATTTT